This is a list of T cell receptor beta chains from one sample in a study of blood T cells in healthy people across ages. TCRdb reprocessed the 5' RACE reads with MiXCR, giving one entry per CDR3 protein. The sample has about 680,000 distinct CDR3 sequences; about half are singletons. The specimen was blood. The source of these receptors is a woman aged 55 to 70 in good health. Each CDR3 is given with its conserved first and last residue. Each record gives: J gene, clone size, D gene, V gene, CDR3 protein, CDR3 DNA. D genes are given only for firm matches. The listing skips clone size in some rows; elsewhere it reads once, few, many or a size class.

TRBJ2-7,many,TRBD1,TRBV7-9,CASSSTGQAYEQYF,TGTGCCAGCAGCTCCACTGGACAGGCCTACGAGCAGTACTTC
TRBJ2-1,NA,NA,TRBV30,CAWSIGDAFGEQFF,TGTGCCTGGAGCATAGGGGATGCATTCGGTGAGCAGTTCTTC
TRBJ2-5,NA,NA,TRBV4-2,CASTDSYNEQYF,TGTGCCAGCACCGACTCCTACAATGAGCAGTACTTC
TRBJ1-6,NA,NA,TRBV28,CASSFRRSSYNSPLHF,TGTGCCAGCAGTTTTAGGAGGAGCTCCTATAATTCACCCCTCCACTTT
TRBJ2-1,NA,TRBD1,TRBV5-1,CAGSSQGADNEQFF,TGCGCCGGCAGCTCGCAGGGGGCCGATAATGAGCAGTTCTTC
TRBJ1-2,NA,NA,TRBV27,CASSPRTDSPYGYTF,TGTGCCAGCAGTCCCCGGACAGACTCCCCCTATGGCTACACCTTC
TRBJ2-7,few,NA,TRBV30,CAWSVRPEEQYF,TGTGCCTGGAGTGTACGGCCGGAGGAGCAGTACTTC
TRBJ2-7,few,NA,TRBV6-1,CASNSYRGLSYEQYF,TGTGCCAGCAATTCCTACAGGGGACTTTCCTACGAGCAGTACTTC
TRBJ2-5,NA,NA,TRBV30,CAWSTYEGTQYF,TGTGCCTGGAGTACTTACGAGGGGACCCAGTACTTC
TRBJ1-5,NA,TRBD1,TRBV29-1,CSAVQGSINQPQHF,TGCAGCGCTGTACAGGGGTCTATCAATCAGCCCCAGCATTTT
TRBJ2-2,NA,TRBD1,TRBV7-9,CASSSKGTDVAGELFF,TGTGCCAGCAGCTCAAAAGGGACAGATGTCGCCGGGGAGCTGTTTTTT
TRBJ1-2,once,NA,TRBV2,CAVDRAPNYGYTF,TGTGCCGTAGACCGAGCCCCTAACTATGGCTACACCTTC
TRBJ2-7,NA,NA,TRBV5-1,CASSGVGDGTYEQYF,TGCGCCAGCAGCGGAGTAGGCGACGGAACCTACGAGCAGTACTTC
TRBJ2-1,NA,NA,TRBV7-2,CASSLTPGQGKFF,TGTGCCAGCAGCTTAACTCCGGGCCAGGGGAAGTTCTTC
TRBJ1-2,NA,NA,TRBV28,CASSLGQGTGGYTF,TGTGCCAGCAGCTTAGGGCAGGGGACTGGTGGCTACACCTTC
TRBJ1-1,few,NA,TRBV12-3/TRBV12-4,CASSFGGQSNTEAFF,TGTGCCAGCAGTTTCGGGGGGCAGTCGAACACTGAAGCTTTCTTT
TRBJ2-7,NA,NA,TRBV7-9,CASSPTTGTLGEQYF,TGTGCCAGCAGCCCAACAACAGGAACCCTCGGCGAGCAGTACTTC
TRBJ2-7,few,NA,TRBV4-3,CASSQVASKSEQYF,TGCGCCAGCAGCCAAGTGGCCTCGAAGTCCGAGCAGTACTTC
TRBJ2-3,NA,NA,TRBV12-3/TRBV12-4,CASSLGQSDTQYF,TGTGCCAGCAGTTTAGGACAGTCAGATACGCAGTATTTT
TRBJ2-3,NA,TRBD2,TRBV9,CASSQGGGPTRDTQYF,TGTGCCAGCAGCCAGGGCGGGGGACCCACAAGAGATACGCAGTATTTT
TRBJ2-1,NA,NA,TRBV7-9,CASSISRPSNEQFF,TGTGCCAGCAGCATATCCCGACCTAGCAATGAGCAGTTCTTC
TRBJ2-1,NA,TRBD2,TRBV20-1,CSAQRELGYEQFF,TGCAGTGCCCAGCGGGAGTTGGGCTATGAGCAGTTCTTC
TRBJ2-5,few,TRBD1,TRBV2,CASSEQTGERETQYF,TGTGCCAGCAGTGAGCAGACAGGGGAGAGGGAGACCCAGTACTTC
TRBJ1-4,NA,TRBD1,TRBV5-1,CASSLSGQGGNEKLFF,TGCGCCAGCAGCTTGTCCGGACAGGGCGGTAATGAAAAACTGTTTTTT
TRBJ2-2,NA,NA,TRBV7-6,CASSFYPNTGGLFF,TGTGCCAGCAGCTTTTATCCGAACACCGGGGGGCTGTTTTTT
TRBJ2-7,few,NA,TRBV11-3,CASSFGGEGYEQYF,TGTGCCAGCAGCTTCGGCGGAGAAGGTTACGAGCAGTACTTC
TRBJ2-1,NA,NA,TRBV27,CASSQGAWGEQFF,TGTGCCAGCAGCCAAGGGGCGTGGGGTGAGCAGTTCTTC
TRBJ2-3,few,TRBD1,TRBV6-5,CASRQGVGYDTQYF,TGTGCCAGCAGACAGGGGGTAGGATACGATACGCAGTATTTT
TRBJ2-1,NA,NA,TRBV7-3,CASSSHSGNEQFF,TGTGCCAGCAGCTCACATAGCGGCAATGAGCAGTTCTTC
TRBJ2-3,NA,NA,TRBV29-1,CSVEDMSHTDTQYF,TGCAGCGTTGAAGATATGTCCCACACGGATACGCAGTATTTT
TRBJ2-1,NA,NA,TRBV5-5,CASSLTGRTYNEQFF,TGTGCCAGCAGCTTGACAGGGAGAACCTACAATGAGCAGTTCTTC
TRBJ2-1,once,NA,TRBV2,CASSDGFLHNEQFF,TGTGCCAGCAGTGACGGATTCCTCCACAATGAGCAGTTCTTC
TRBJ2-6,many,TRBD1,TRBV14,CAARQGSSGANVLTF,TGTGCCGCGAGACAGGGCTCGTCTGGGGCCAACGTCCTGACTTTC
TRBJ2-7,NA,NA,TRBV5-1,CASSTALIPYEQYF,TGCGCCAGCAGTACAGCTCTCATCCCCTACGAGCAGTACTTC
TRBJ2-1,few,NA,TRBV12-3/TRBV12-4,CASIGGALGGNEQFF,TGTGCCAGCATTGGGGGAGCTTTGGGCGGGAATGAGCAGTTCTTC
TRBJ2-5,few,NA,TRBV5-1,CASSLKGLEQYF,TGCGCCAGCAGCTTGAAAGGGTTGGAGCAGTACTTC
TRBJ2-7,once,NA,TRBV29-1,CSVIRGAYEQYF,TGCAGCGTTATAAGGGGGGCCTACGAGCAGTACTTC
TRBJ1-5,NA,TRBD1,TRBV23-1,CASSGKTRSGTGYNQPQHF,TGCGCCAGCAGTGGCAAGACTCGCTCCGGGACAGGATACAATCAGCCCCAGCATTTT
TRBJ1-4,NA,NA,TRBV20-1,CSATGDGAGEKLFF,TGCAGTGCTACGGGGGATGGGGCCGGGGAAAAACTGTTTTTT
TRBJ2-5,few,NA,TRBV20-1,CSARDYKAPRAQETQYF,TGCAGTGCTAGAGATTACAAAGCCCCCCGAGCCCAAGAGACCCAGTACTTC
TRBJ2-5,few,TRBD1,TRBV20-1,CSAIYRGQETQYF,TGCAGTGCTATATACAGGGGGCAAGAGACCCAGTACTTC
TRBJ2-5,NA,TRBD2,TRBV9,CASSEGPSGMGSETQYF,TGTGCCAGCAGCGAGGGGCCTAGCGGAATGGGGTCAGAGACCCAGTACTTC
TRBJ2-5,NA,TRBD1,TRBV3-1,CASSQSGTGKETQYF,TGTGCCAGCAGCCAATCCGGGACAGGGAAAGAGACCCAGTACTTC
TRBJ2-1,NA,NA,TRBV11-2,CASSSRTASSYNEQFF,TGTGCCAGCAGCTCTCGGACGGCCAGCTCCTACAATGAGCAGTTCTTC
TRBJ2-1,NA,NA,TRBV11-3,CASSLSAGSYNEQFF,TGTGCCAGCAGCTTATCAGCTGGCTCCTACAATGAGCAGTTCTTC
TRBJ2-7,few,NA,TRBV7-9,CASSLVVQNEQYF,TGTGCCAGCAGCTTAGTGGTTCAGAACGAGCAGTACTTC
TRBJ2-4,few,NA,TRBV12-3/TRBV12-4,CASSFKYLAKNIQYF,TGTGCCAGCAGTTTTAAGTACCTAGCCAAAAACATTCAGTACTTC
TRBJ2-5,NA,TRBD1,TRBV14,CASSLRTGWGEQYF,TGTGCCAGCAGCTTGCGGACAGGGTGGGGGGAGCAGTACTTC
TRBJ2-1,NA,TRBD2,TRBV7-2,CASSLRSGRGNEQFF,TGTGCCAGCAGCTTACGGAGCGGGAGGGGCAATGAGCAGTTCTTC
TRBJ2-3,NA,TRBD2,TRBV20-1,CSARDASGRTDTQYF,TGCAGTGCTAGAGACGCTAGCGGGAGGACAGATACGCAGTATTTT
TRBJ2-3,NA,TRBD2,TRBV6-5,CASSYASFGTSGSRTDTQYF,TGTGCCAGCAGTTACGCGTCTTTCGGGACTAGCGGGTCTCGCACAGATACGCAGTATTTT
TRBJ1-1,NA,NA,TRBV20-1,CSATDSFKNTEAFF,TGCAGTGCTACCGATAGTTTTAAGAACACTGAAGCTTTCTTT
TRBJ1-6,once,NA,TRBV9,CASSVDGGNSPLHF,TGTGCCAGCAGCGTAGATGGGGGAAATTCACCCCTCCACTTT
TRBJ2-6,NA,NA,TRBV5-6,CASSYSYDSGANVLTF,TGTGCCAGCAGCTATTCTTATGACTCTGGGGCCAACGTCCTGACTTTC
TRBJ2-1,NA,TRBD2,TRBV4-2,CASSLRDGLTSSGTRNEQFF,TGTGCCAGCAGCCTGAGGGACGGCCTCACTTCTAGCGGGACTAGGAATGAGCAGTTCTTC
TRBJ2-4,many,NA,TRBV29-1,CSVEGVGPTAKNIQYF,TGCAGCGTTGAGGGGGTGGGACCGACAGCCAAAAACATTCAGTACTTC
TRBJ2-7,NA,NA,TRBV20-1,CSASYGWRKRSSYEQYF,TGCAGTGCTAGCTATGGCTGGAGGAAAAGAAGCTCCTACGAGCAGTACTTC
TRBJ2-7,NA,NA,TRBV29-1,CSVEEQAYEQYF,TGCAGCGTTGAAGAGCAGGCCTACGAGCAGTACTTC
TRBJ2-3,NA,TRBD2,TRBV4-1,CASSQGLADTDTQYF,TGCGCCAGCAGCCAAGGGCTAGCGGACACAGATACGCAGTATTTT